Sequencing of this TCR beta chain was carried out in a study of blood T cell repertoires in COVID-19. The CDR3 length is 15 residues. V gave up 6 bases and J gave up 3 bases, with 14 bases separating them. Germline values: CDR1 LNHDA, CDR2 SQIVND (reference sequence). TCRdb keeps only in-frame clones here, not all; method: immunoSEQ multiplex PCR. The sample contains some 360,000 clones, around nine tenths of which appear only once. Participants spanned ages about 18 to 95 years and resided in roughly 22 US areas. The specimen was PBMCs or T cells enriched from blood (not recorded which). The chain carries TRBV19 and TRBJ1-4; D not certain. The sequence derives from a woman aged 25-40 years who had been exposed to COVID-19. CDR3 residues: CASRPPAVPNEKLFF. The DNA of the CDR3 is TGTGCCAGTAGGCCTCCGGCGGTCCCTAATGAAAAACTGTTTTTT.